This T cell receptor beta chain appears in the sequencing data of a study of beta chain features in type 1 diabetes. Study-level background: The samples had about 100,000,000 sorted cells examined in all. Study-level findings and limits: The naive, central memory and Treg TCRB repertoires of patients appeared to be more similar to one another than those of healthy donors. Possibly, sequencing cDNA over-represented cells that had high TCR expression levels. Researchers report that Type 1 diabetes patients had moderately but significantly shorter TCRB CDR3s across all four CD4+ subsets.

In its sample, this clone was seen a few times. What it recognizes is unknown. One junction end does not reproduce the germline sequence, and a read error may be involved. Isolated RNA was reverse transcribed in full, so expressed TCRB transcripts were sequenced. TCRdb keeps only in-frame clones here, not all; method: immunoSEQ multiplex PCR. Of 200,000 to 250,000 clones in the sample, approximately 13% were seen once. This CDR3 has 14 residues. Germline CDR1 and CDR2: SGHRS and YFSETQ. Using CD45RO/CCR7/CD25/CD127/CD95/CD27, CD4+ naive, central memory, regulatory and stem cell-like memory cells were sorted.

This receptor was taken from a young man with type 1 diabetes. Sequencing was done on a sample of naive CD4+ T cells from blood. The chain recombines TRBV5-1 with TRBJ1-1; D is unclear. CDR3 sequence reads: CASSSWEVNTEAFF. The DNA of the CDR3 is TGCGCCAGCAGCTCCTGGGAGGTGAATACTGAAGCTTTCTTT.